Below, 22 T cell receptor beta chains from the same sample are listed, as sequenced in a study of blood T cells in healthy people across ages. Primed by a sample-barcoded 5' primer and a J-beta primer mix, a second PCR proceeded for about 6 to 11 cycles. TCRdb called the 5' RACE reads again in MiXCR, with one record for every CDR3 protein. The data contain 600,000 or so distinct CDR3 sequences, approximately 30% of them singletons. The source material was blood. The receptors stem from a woman older than 75 in good health.

This clonotype appeared a few times. The CDR3 loop is CASLVNGQTREKLFF. The CDR3 nucleotides read TGTGCCAGCCTAGTGAATGGACAAACCCGGGAAAAACTGTTTTTT. The rearrangement links TRBV2 to TRBJ1-4, with D possibly TRBD1 on 5 matching bases. CDR1 is SNHLY and CDR2 is FYNNEI in the germline V gene. Between the trimmed V and J ends, which lost 8 bases and 8 bases, there was a span of 21 bases. This CDR3 contains 15 residues.

This chain connects TRBV30 to TRBJ2-5; 8 bases fit TRBD2. The CDR3 spans 16 residues. Per germline, CDR1 GTSNPN and CDR2 SVGIG (reference sequence). Losses at the gene ends were 0 bases for V and 4 bases for J; bases not matched to a gene: 10. CDR3 region: CAWSVTSSGGSETQYF. In DNA, the CDR3 is TGTGCCTGGAGTGTAACTTCGAGCGGGGGATCAGAGACCCAGTACTTC.

This clonotype was seen repeatedly, ten times or more. A much larger clone sits a single nucleotide away, making a read error possible. The V and J genes are TRBV20-1 and TRBJ2-5; 9 bases are shared with TRBD2. V shed 0 bases and J 11 bases; nucleotides not matched to a gene: 13. Germline CDR1 is DFQATT and CDR2 is SNEGSKA (reference sequence). CDR3 length: 15 residues. DNA for the CDR3: TGCAGTGCTAGAGATGGCGGGGGGGCCCGCAATGAGCAGTACTTC. Its protein is CSARDGGGARNEQYF.

This clonotype was picked up many times. Possible read error: a much larger clone is one base away. The rearrangement links TRBV20-1 to TRBJ2-7, with a weak D call TRBD1 (6 bases). CDR3 length: 11 residues. From germline, CDR1 is DFQATT and CDR2 SNEGSKA (reference sequence). The chain's CDR3 is CRARGGYEQYF. CDR3 nucleotide sequence: TGCAGGGCTAGAGGGGGCTACGAGCAGTACTTC.

The V gene is TRBV21-1, the J gene TRBJ2-3; the table's D call TRBD1 went unverified against the DNA. TRBV21-1 represents a pseudogene. The CDR3 is made up of 13 amino acids. This CDR3 is CASPGCGRLTQYF. CDR3 DNA sequence: TGTGCCAGCCCCGGGTGTGGGAGGCTGACGCAGTATTTT.

The J gene is TRBJ1-5, the V gene TRBV5-6; a possible D gene is TRBD1 (5 bases). Trimming left V 0 bases short and J 2 bases short, with 15 bases between. Germline-derived CDR1 and CDR2 are SGHDT and YYEEEE. The CDR3 sequence is 17 residues long. CDR3 coding DNA: TGTGCCAGCAGCTTGGTGGCGCAGGGTGTTGGCAATCAGCCCCAGCATTTT. This translates into CASSLVAQGVGNQPQHF.

The genes are TRBV6-1 and TRBJ2-7; D might be TRBD1 or TRBD2, each matching 5 bases. The V gene's germline CDR1 is MNHNS and CDR2 SASEGT. The CDR3 has 15 amino acids. V dropped 5 bases and J dropped 6 bases, with 20 bases sitting between them. The CDR3 DNA sequence: TGTGCCAGCAGTCCACACGGGACGAACCCAACCGAGCAGTACTTC. Its translation: CASSPHGTNPTEQYF.

This clonotype was counted between two and nine times. The V and J genes are TRBV20-1 and TRBJ1-5, with a tentative D call TRBD1 (5 bases). CDR3 length: 14 residues. V lost 4 bases to trimming and J lost 0 bases, with 10 bases between them. Germline V gene data show CDR1 as DFQATT and CDR2 as SNEGSKA (reference sequence). CDR3 sequence reads: CSAIGGGSNQPQHF. CDR3 in DNA: TGCAGTGCTATTGGGGGAGGTAGCAATCAGCCCCAGCATTTT.

Only a few counts were recorded for this clonotype. The rearrangement uses TRBV30 and TRBJ2-3; 10 bases are a match to TRBD1. CDR1 and CDR2 from the germline V gene are GTSNPN and SVGIG (reference sequence). The CDR3 sequence is 16 residues long. Trimming cost V 3 bases and J 1 base; bases outside gene matches: 7. CDR3 sequence reads: CAWSLAGTGGTDTQYF. The CDR3 DNA follows: TGTGCCTGGAGCCTTGCCGGGACAGGGGGCACAGATACGCAGTATTTT.

This clonotype turned up a few times. The V and J genes are TRBV6-5 and TRBJ1-4; 7 nucleotides match TRBD1. In germline, CDR1 is MNHEY, CDR2 SVGAGI. Trimming cost V 4 bases and J 7 bases; bases outside gene matches: 6. The length of the CDR3 is 14 residues. Here the CDR3 DNA reads TGTGCCAGCAGTTTTAGGGGGCAGGGTGAAAAACTGTTTTTT. It encodes CASSFRGQGEKLFF.

This clonotype has a count of ten or more. The J gene is TRBJ2-3, the V gene TRBV9, with a possible D match to TRBD1 (6 bases). Looked up from germline, CDR1 is SGDLS and CDR2 is YYNGEE. CDR3 length: 20 residues. Trimming stripped 3 bases from V and 2 bases from J, with 28 bases between. Written as DNA, the CDR3 is TGTGCCAGCAGCGCGTCTAGGGTGGCAGCAGCCCAGGGGTTCACAGATACGCAGTATTTT. This translates into CASSASRVAAAQGFTDTQYF.

The chain has TRBV7-9 and TRBJ1-4; TRBD1 agrees at 9 bases. Germline V gives CDR1 SEHNR, CDR2 FQNEAQ (reference sequence). V gave up 5 bases and J gave up 5 bases; unmatched junction bases: 9. This CDR3 is built from 16 residues. CDR3: CASSHSRQGVNEKLFF. The CDR3 nucleotides read TGTGCCAGCAGCCACTCGAGACAGGGGGTGAATGAAAAACTGTTTTTT.

This clonotype was seen more than once but under ten times. This chain connects TRBV7-9 to TRBJ2-3; TRBD2 aligns across 13 bases. The CDR3 sequence is 18 residues long. Trimming cost V 2 bases and J 4 bases; bases outside gene matches: 9. Germline CDR1 is SEHNR and CDR2 is FQNEAQ (reference sequence). CDR3 sequence: CASSLRRLAGGKSDTQYF. In DNA form, the CDR3 reads TGTGCCAGCAGCTTAAGGCGACTAGCGGGGGGCAAATCAGATACGCAGTATTTT.

This sequence joins TRBV5-6 and TRBJ1-5; tentatively, D is TRBD1 (6 bases). This CDR3 comprises 14 residues. Germline V gives CDR1 SGHDT, CDR2 YYEEEE. V was shortened by 4 bases and J by 3 bases, with 11 bases between the two germline ends. The CDR3 region has the DNA TGTGCCAGCAGCCCGGGACACTCCAATCAGCCCCAGCATTTT. This translates into CASSPGHSNQPQHF.

The V gene is TRBV27, the J gene TRBJ2-1, with 12 nucleotides matching TRBD2. The CDR3 totals 19 residues. The ends lost 0 bases at V and 0 bases at J; junction bases unmatched: 6. Germline assignment: CDR1 MNHEY and CDR2 SMNVEV (reference sequence). The CDR3 region is CASSLSRLAGVLSYNEQFF. CDR3 DNA: TGTGCCAGCAGTTTATCGAGACTAGCGGGGGTCCTCTCCTACAATGAGCAGTTCTTC.

In the case of this clonotype: A much larger clone sits a single nucleotide away, making a read error possible. The J gene is TRBJ1-4, the V gene TRBV6-6; no reliable D call. Germline V CDR1 and CDR2: MNHNY, SVGAGI (reference sequence). There are 13 residues in the CDR3. CDR3 DNA sequence: TGTGTCAGCAGTTACTCGAGCGGAGAAAAACTGTTTTTT. This translates into CVSSYSSGEKLFF.

This clonotype was seen at least ten times. The J gene is TRBJ2-7, the V gene TRBV4-2, with D unresolved. The length of the CDR3 is 13 residues. V gave up 0 bases and J gave up 5 bases, with 8 bases separating them. Germline CDR1 is LGHNA and CDR2 is YNFKEQ. CDR3 region: CASSQESLNEQYF. The CDR3 nucleotides read TGTGCCAGCAGCCAAGAGAGCCTCAACGAGCAGTACTTC.

This clonotype was detected only once. The gene calls are TRBV20-1 and TRBJ2-1; a weak D match, TRBD2 (6 bases). The CDR3 totals 11 residues. V was cut by 5 bases and J by 6 bases, with 8 bases left in between. CDR1 and CDR2 from the germline V gene are DFQATT and SNEGSKA (reference sequence). The CDR3 reads CSAPGANEQFF. The CDR3 nucleotides read TGCAGTGCTCCGGGAGCCAATGAGCAGTTCTTC.

In this sample, this clonotype turned up many times. The rearrangement joins TRBV9 to TRBJ1-2; D unclear. This CDR3 has 15 residues. V lost 0 bases and J lost 4, with 13 bases in between. The V gene's germline CDR1 is SGDLS and CDR2 YYNGEE. CDR3 DNA sequence: TGTGCCAGCAGCGTAGTTGATAGTTCGCCCTATGGCTACACCTTC. It codes for CASSVVDSSPYGYTF.

The gene calls are TRBV4-3 and TRBJ1-1; maybe TRBD1 (5 bases). Trimming took 1 base from V and 4 from J, leaving 13 bases between them. The length of the CDR3 is 15 residues. Germline V gene data show CDR1 as LGHNA and CDR2 as YSLEER. In DNA form, the CDR3 reads TGCGCCAGCAGCCAAGGTCAGGGCATGGGCACTGAAGCTTTCTTT. This sequence encodes CASSQGQGMGTEAFF.

This clonotype was seen repeatedly, ten times or more. As DNA, the CDR3 is TGTGCCAGCAGTGATCACAGAAAGACTAGCACAGATACGCAGTATTTT. As protein: CASSDHRKTSTDTQYF. V gene TRBV2 combines with J gene TRBJ2-3, with no clear D. CDR1 and CDR2 from the germline V gene are SNHLY and FYNNEI. V was trimmed by 3 bases and J by 0 bases, leaving 13 bases between them. The CDR3 length is 16 residues.

Points on this clonotype: One base away lies a much larger clone, so this may be a sequencing read error. The genes are TRBV6-1 and TRBJ1-1; 7 nucleotides line up with TRBD1. This CDR3 contains 14 residues. Germline values: CDR1 MNHNS, CDR2 SASEGT. The J segment lost 4 bases and the V segment lost 7 bases, leaving 9 bases of the junction unmatched. CDR3 bases: TGTGCCAGCACCACTCCAGGGGGGGCCACTGAAGCTTTCTTT. Its protein is CASTTPGGATEAFF.